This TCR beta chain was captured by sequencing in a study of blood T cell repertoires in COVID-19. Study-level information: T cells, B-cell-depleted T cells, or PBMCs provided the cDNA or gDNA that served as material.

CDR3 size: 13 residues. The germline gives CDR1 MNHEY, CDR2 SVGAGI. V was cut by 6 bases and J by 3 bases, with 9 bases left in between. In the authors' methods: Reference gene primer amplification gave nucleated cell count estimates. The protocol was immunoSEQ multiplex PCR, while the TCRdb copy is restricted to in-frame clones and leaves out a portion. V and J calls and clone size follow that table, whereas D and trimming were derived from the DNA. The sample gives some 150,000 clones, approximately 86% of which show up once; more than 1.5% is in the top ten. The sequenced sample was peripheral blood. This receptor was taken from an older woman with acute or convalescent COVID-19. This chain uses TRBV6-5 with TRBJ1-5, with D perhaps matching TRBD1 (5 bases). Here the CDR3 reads CASRPGFNQPQHF. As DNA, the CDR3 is TGTGCCAGCAGACCAGGGTTCAATCAGCCCCAGCATTTT.